These T cell receptor beta chains were read from a single sample in a study of blood T cell repertoires in COVID-19. TCRdb's table, derived via immunoSEQ multiplex PCR, lists solely in-frame clones and lacks some. The table includes about 200,000 clones, around 80% detected once. Source material: peripheral blood. These receptors all stem from a man aged 35-49 years with acute or convalescent COVID-19. The CDR3 runs from the conserved cysteine through the conserved F or W. The D gene is left open where the match is weak. Part of the rows lack a size; the others show once, few, many or a class for expanded clones.

abundance,j_gene,d_gene,len,v_gene,CDR3nt,CDR3aa
.,TRBJ2-7,TRBD2,16,TRBV7-9,TGTGCCAGCAGCTTAATAATGGGCGGGAGGGTGGTGGAGCAGTACTTC,CASSLIMGGRVVEQYF
.,TRBJ1-1,TRBD1,14,TRBV7-2,TGTGCCAGCAGCATTGACAGGGGGTCCACTGAAGCTTTCTTT,CASSIDRGSTEAFF
.,TRBJ2-7,.,12,TRBV28,TGTGCCAGCAGTCACCGAGATTACGAGCAGTACTTC,CASSHRDYEQYF
.,TRBJ1-5,TRBD1,15,TRBV6-5,TGTGCCAGCAGTCGGGACAGAGCTAGCAATCAGCCCCAGCATTTT,CASSRDRASNQPQHF
.,TRBJ2-1,TRBD2,15,TRBV6-2/TRBV6-3,TGTGCCAGCAGTGCTCTTAGCGGGGCCTACAATGAGCAGTTCTTC,CASSALSGAYNEQFF
.,TRBJ1-1,TRBD1,14,TRBV6-1,TGTGCCAGCAGGATACAACAGGGGAAAACTGAAGCTTTCTTT,CASRIQQGKTEAFF
.,TRBJ1-2,TRBD1,13,TRBV11-2,TGTGCCAGCAGCTTTGGACAGGGGGGCGGCTACACCTTC,CASSFGQGGGYTF
.,TRBJ1-5,.,13,TRBV12-3/TRBV12-4,TGTGCCAGCAGCCCCCCCGGAGGACAGCCCCAGCATTTT,CASSPPGGQPQHF
.,TRBJ2-5,TRBD1,14,TRBV30,TGTGCCTGGAGTACTAGGGGGCGCGGGGAGACCCAGTACTTC,CAWSTRGRGETQYF
.,TRBJ2-2,.,17,TRBV14,TGTGCCAGCAGCCCCCCATTCGGTTTTGAGGGAACCGGGGAGCTGTTTTTT,CASSPPFGFEGTGELFF
.,TRBJ2-1,TRBD2,15,TRBV5-1,TGCGCCAGCAGCTATCGGGGACTAGCTGCCAATGAGCAGTTCTTC,CASSYRGLAANEQFF
once,TRBJ1-4,TRBD1,17,TRBV15,TGTGCCACCAGCAGAGAGCGGGAGGGGGCTAGGGATGAAAAACTGTTTTTT,CATSREREGARDEKLFF
.,TRBJ2-7,TRBD1,15,TRBV4-2,TGTGCCAGCAGCCAAACCCCTGGACAGGGCACCGAGCAGTACTTC,CASSQTPGQGTEQYF
.,TRBJ2-1,TRBD1,14,TRBV11-2,TGTGCCAGCAGCTTACCCACAGGGGGCAATGAGCAGTTCTTC,CASSLPTGGNEQFF
.,TRBJ1-1,.,16,TRBV6-1,TGTGCCAGCAGTGAATTAGAGGGATCGAGATACACTGAAGCTTTCTTT,CASSELEGSRYTEAFF
.,TRBJ1-2,TRBD1,13,TRBV6-5,TGTGCCAGCAGTTCGGACAGGGTGGATGGCTACACCTTC,CASSSDRVDGYTF